This TCR beta chain was observed in a study of Graves' ophthalmopathy and Graves' hyperthyroidism. Whole-study results and caveats: Blood repertoires reportedly contained most expanded thyroid clonotypes above 0.001 frequency.

This clonotype came up once. Its antigen remains unidentified. Out of around 9.4 ml of fresh peripheral blood, PBMCs were obtained. Amplification of the TCR beta CDR3 regions used RNA transcripts (as template). Second-round multiplex PCR followed a first-round RT-PCR using HTBI primers. TCRdb re-called the multiplex PCR reads through MiXCR, storing one row per CDR3 protein. The profile shows hundreds of thousands of distinct CDR3 sequences, about two fifths of them singletons. V dropped 3 bases and J dropped 13; count of bases not matched to a gene: 8. The CDR3 sequence is 13 residues long. The V gene's germline CDR1 is MGHDK and CDR2 SYGVNS.

The sequence came from an adult man with Graves' ophthalmopathy. The gene calls are TRBV25-1 and TRBJ2-2, with 7 bases matching TRBD1. The specimen was peripheral blood. The CDR3 sequence: CASSEVGNRGLFF. Written as DNA, the CDR3 is TGTGCCAGCAGTGAGGTCGGGAACAGGGGGCTGTTTTTT.